The rows below give T cell receptor beta chains drawn from one sample of a study of shared clonotypes between healthy human individuals. Repertoires were generated with immunoSEQ multiplex PCR, while TCRdb's copy carries only in-frame clones and drops some. The table includes roughly 1 million clones, 65% to 80% detected once. The sample taken for sequencing was memory CD4+ T cells sorted from blood. The receptors here all came from a man between 18 and 35 years old in good health. Each CDR3 is given with its conserved first and last residue. Each record gives: V gene, J gene, D gene, clone size, CDR3 length, CDR3 protein, CDR3 DNA. The D gene is left open where the match is weak. Only part of the rows carry a size: once, few, many, or a class if the clone is expanded.

V: TRBV23-1; J: TRBJ2-2; D: .; size: .; length: 18; CDR3: CASSQSLPRTSNTGELFF; DNA: TGCGCCAGCAGTCAATCGCTTCCGCGGACTTCGAACACCGGGGAGCTGTTTTTT
V: TRBV5-1; J: TRBJ2-2; D: .; size: .; length: 16; CDR3: CASSLLDSSNTGELFF; DNA: TGCGCCAGCAGCTTGCTAGACAGCTCGAACACCGGGGAGCTGTTTTTT
V: TRBV7-9; J: TRBJ1-1; D: .; size: .; length: 15; CDR3: CASSLVPGVGTEAFF; DNA: TGTGCCAGCAGCTTAGTGCCGGGGGTAGGCACTGAAGCTTTCTTT
V: TRBV4-1; J: TRBJ2-3; D: TRBD2; size: .; length: 16; CDR3: CASSQGLAGETDTQYF; DNA: TGCGCCAGCAGCCAGGGACTAGCGGGAGAAACAGATACGCAGTATTTT
V: TRBV10-2; J: TRBJ2-6; D: TRBD2; size: .; length: 16; CDR3: CASSPGLAGGANVLTF; DNA: TGCGCCAGCAGCCCGGGACTAGCTGGTGGGGCCAACGTCCTGACTTTC
V: TRBV19; J: TRBJ1-5; D: TRBD1; size: .; length: 17; CDR3: CASSIFEGARLSQPQHF; DNA: TGTGCCAGTAGTATATTTGAGGGGGCCCGGTTGTCACAGCCCCAGCATTTT
V: TRBV30; J: TRBJ1-5; D: .; size: few; length: 14; CDR3: CAWSLQRSNQPQHF; DNA: TGTGCCTGGAGCCTACAGAGAAGCAATCAGCCCCAGCATTTT
V: TRBV19; J: TRBJ2-7; D: .; size: .; length: 17; CDR3: CASSIGETWSRSYEQYF; DNA: TGTGCCAGTAGTATAGGGGAGACTTGGTCCCGATCCTACGAGCAGTACTTC
V: TRBV7-7; J: TRBJ2-5; D: TRBD2; size: .; length: 16; CDR3: CASSLRRAGGAETQYF; DNA: TGTGCTAGCAGCTTACGGAGGGCGGGGGGTGCGGAGACCCAGTACTTC
V: TRBV19; J: TRBJ1-2; D: TRBD1; size: .; length: 13; CDR3: CASARGNNYGYTF; DNA: TGTGCCAGTGCCAGGGGGAATAACTATGGCTACACCTTC
V: TRBV7-8; J: TRBJ2-2; D: TRBD2; size: .; length: 17; CDR3: CASSLTGTSGSWGELFF; DNA: TGTGCCAGCAGCTTAACTGGGACTAGCGGGAGTTGGGGGGAGCTGTTTTTT
V: TRBV30; J: TRBJ1-1; D: TRBD1; size: few; length: 13; CDR3: CAWMRQGNTEAFF; DNA: TGTGCCTGGATGCGACAGGGAAACACTGAAGCTTTCTTT
V: TRBV7-2; J: TRBJ2-3; D: TRBD2; size: few; length: 15; CDR3: CASSQAGGKTDTQYF; DNA: TGTGCCAGCAGCCAAGCGGGAGGGAAGACAGATACGCAGTATTTT
V: TRBV7-9; J: TRBJ1-3; D: TRBD1; size: few; length: 15; CDR3: CASSWTGGSGNTIYF; DNA: TGTGCCAGCAGCTGGACAGGGGGCTCTGGAAACACCATATATTTT
V: TRBV5-6; J: TRBJ2-7; D: .; size: once; length: 15; CDR3: CASSSVLGPSYEQYF; DNA: TGTGCCAGCAGCTCCGTTCTAGGGCCCTCCTACGAGCAGTACTTC
V: TRBV5-8; J: TRBJ2-3; D: TRBD2; size: .; length: 14; CDR3: CASSRRTSADTQYF; DNA: TGTGCCAGCAGCAGAAGGACTAGCGCAGATACGCAGTATTTT
V: TRBV6-6; J: TRBJ2-2; D: TRBD2; size: .; length: 15; CDR3: CASSYVAGRTGELFF; DNA: TGTGCCAGCAGTTATGTAGCGGGACGGACCGGGGAGCTGTTTTTT
V: TRBV6-5; J: TRBJ2-7; D: .; size: .; length: 15; CDR3: CASSLRVPPLDEQYF; DNA: TGTGCCAGCAGCCTCCGGGTCCCACCCCTGGACGAGCAGTACTTC
V: TRBV5-1; J: TRBJ2-7; D: TRBD1; size: .; length: 16; CDR3: CASSPWLGGQVYEQYF; DNA: TGCGCCAGCAGCCCTTGGTTGGGGGGACAGGTCTACGAGCAGTACTTC
V: TRBV5-1; J: TRBJ1-4; D: .; size: once; length: 13; CDR3: CASSSRQNEKLFF; DNA: TGCGCCAGCAGCTCTCGACAGAATGAAAAACTGTTTTTT
V: TRBV5-4; J: TRBJ2-7; D: TRBD2; size: .; length: 16; CDR3: CASSLGGLAGGLEQYF; DNA: TGTGCCAGCAGCTTGGGAGGACTAGCGGGGGGGCTAGAGCAGTACTTC
V: TRBV6-5; J: TRBJ2-1; D: .; size: .; length: 15; CDR3: CASSSGQLRYNEQFF; DNA: TGTGCCAGCAGTTCCGGACAGCTGCGCTACAATGAGCAGTTCTTC
V: TRBV5-6; J: TRBJ1-5; D: .; size: .; length: 16; CDR3: CASSLARYDSNQPQHF; DNA: TGTGCCAGCAGCTTGGCCCGATACGATAGCAATCAGCCCCAGCATTTT
V: TRBV28; J: TRBJ1-2; D: .; size: few; length: 15; CDR3: CASNRGTLITYGYTF; DNA: TGTGCCAGCAATCGGGGCACCCTCATCACCTATGGCTACACCTTC
V: TRBV28; J: TRBJ2-2; D: .; size: .; length: 17; CDR3: CASSLSGGQGNTGELFF; DNA: TGTGCCAGCAGTTTATCAGGGGGGCAGGGTAACACCGGGGAGCTGTTTTTT
V: TRBV19; J: TRBJ2-7; D: .; size: .; length: 15; CDR3: CASSIDRRSSYEQYF; DNA: TGTGCCAGTAGTATAGATCGACGGTCCTCCTACGAGCAGTACTTC
V: TRBV6-5; J: TRBJ1-2; D: .; size: .; length: 14; CDR3: CASSGTFFNYGYTF; DNA: TGTGCCAGCAGTGGGACATTCTTCAACTATGGCTACACCTTC
V: TRBV30; J: TRBJ2-1; D: TRBD2; size: .; length: 14; CDR3: CAWIKTSGHNEQFF; DNA: TGTGCCTGGATAAAGACTAGCGGACACAATGAGCAGTTCTTC
V: TRBV5-8; J: TRBJ2-1; D: .; size: .; length: 15; CDR3: CASVSRVTSYNEQFF; DNA: TGTGCCAGCGTTAGCAGGGTTACCTCCTACAATGAGCAGTTCTTC
V: TRBV6-1; J: TRBJ2-7; D: .; size: .; length: 13; CDR3: CASWDLISYEQYF; DNA: TGTGCCAGCTGGGACTTGATCTCCTACGAGCAGTACTTC
V: TRBV19; J: TRBJ1-5; D: .; size: .; length: 14; CDR3: CASSSGGGNQPQHF; DNA: TGTGCCAGTAGCTCGGGAGGGGGCAATCAGCCCCAGCATTTT
V: TRBV5-6; J: TRBJ1-2; D: .; size: .; length: 13; CDR3: CASSLGAGDGYTF; DNA: TGTGCCAGCAGCCTCGGGGCTGGGGATGGCTACACCTTC
V: TRBV6-5; J: TRBJ2-5; D: TRBD1; size: few; length: 13; CDR3: CASKGTGGETQYF; DNA: TGTGCCAGCAAAGGGACAGGAGGAGAGACCCAGTACTTC
V: TRBV7-8; J: TRBJ2-5; D: .; size: .; length: 12; CDR3: CASSLVLGSQNF; DNA: TGTGCCAGCAGCTTAGTATTAGGCAGCCAGAACTTC
V: TRBV11-2; J: TRBJ2-2; D: .; size: few; length: 15; CDR3: CASSQIDFPTGELFF; DNA: TGTGCCAGCAGCCAAATCGACTTCCCCACCGGGGAGCTGTTTTTT
V: TRBV5-1; J: TRBJ2-2; D: .; size: once; length: 13; CDR3: CASSLVITGELFF; DNA: TGCGCCAGCAGCTTGGTCATAACCGGGGAGCTGTTTTTT
V: TRBV10-3; J: TRBJ2-3; D: TRBD1; size: few; length: 16; CDR3: CAISESAGGNTDTQYF; DNA: TGTGCCATCAGTGAGTCGGCAGGGGGTAACACAGATACGCAGTATTTT
V: TRBV25-1; J: TRBJ2-2; D: TRBD2; size: .; length: 16; CDR3: CASSEFRAGGAGELFF; DNA: TGTGCCAGCAGTGAATTCAGAGCGGGAGGGGCCGGGGAGCTGTTTTTT
V: TRBV7-9; J: TRBJ1-1; D: .; size: .; length: 13; CDR3: CASSLGSWAEAFF; DNA: TGTGCCAGCAGCTTAGGCTCCTGGGCTGAAGCTTTCTTT
V: TRBV19; J: TRBJ2-2; D: TRBD2; size: .; length: 17; CDR3: CASSSRLAGLNTGELFF; DNA: TGTGCCAGTAGTTCCCGACTAGCGGGACTGAACACCGGGGAGCTGTTTTTT
V: TRBV30; J: TRBJ1-1; D: .; size: few; length: 12; CDR3: CASTLRNTEAFF; DNA: TGTGCCTCAACACTCAGGAACACTGAAGCTTTCTTT
V: TRBV6-1; J: TRBJ1-5; D: TRBD1; size: .; length: 15; CDR3: CASRAGTGGDQPQHF; DNA: TGTGCCAGCAGAGCCGGGACAGGGGGCGATCAGCCCCAGCATTTT
V: TRBV5-1; J: TRBJ2-3; D: .; size: .; length: 15; CDR3: CASSLAGAHTDTQYF; DNA: TGCGCCAGCAGCTTGGCTGGGGCGCACACAGATACGCAGTATTTT
V: TRBV30; J: TRBJ1-3; D: .; size: .; length: 13; CDR3: CAWSVIGGNTIYF; DNA: TGTGCCTGGAGTGTGATCGGAGGAAACACCATATATTTT
V: TRBV2; J: TRBJ2-5; D: TRBD2; size: .; length: 17; CDR3: CASSVRLAGDLEKTQYF; DNA: TGTGCCAGCAGTGTCAGGCTAGCGGGGGACCTAGAGAAGACCCAGTACTTC
V: TRBV28; J: TRBJ2-3; D: .; size: .; length: 14; CDR3: CASSFRQGTDTQYF; DNA: TGTGCCAGCAGTTTCCGACAGGGCACAGATACGCAGTATTTT
V: TRBV6-1; J: TRBJ2-1; D: TRBD1; size: .; length: 13; CDR3: CASDLQGGNEQFF; DNA: TGTGCCAGCGATTTACAGGGGGGAAATGAGCAGTTCTTC
V: TRBV14; J: TRBJ1-6; D: TRBD1; size: .; length: 17; CDR3: CASSLIQGARYNSPLHF; DNA: TGTGCCAGCAGTCTTATACAGGGGGCTCGGTATAATTCACCCCTCCACTTT
V: TRBV7-2; J: TRBJ1-2; D: .; size: .; length: 15; CDR3: CASSSSGLINYGYTF; DNA: TGTGCCAGCAGCTCTAGCGGACTTATTAACTATGGCTACACCTTC